This entry features one T cell receptor (beta chain) sequence. This sample is part of a study of blood T cell repertoires in COVID-19. Study-level information: The United States, Italy and Spain were the sources of the acute and convalescent COVID-19 samples. T cells, B-cell-depleted T cells, or PBMCs supplied cDNA or gDNA.

This CDR3 has 13 residues. V lost 2 bases and J lost 5, with 11 bases in between. The germline V gene encodes CDR1 SGDLS and CDR2 YYNGEE. Per the authors' pipeline: Amplification from reference gene primers served as the basis for estimated nucleated cell counts. Clones were read by immunoSEQ multiplex PCR, and TCRdb kept only the in-frame ones, dropping some. V and J calls and clone size are as listed in that table; D and trimming were resolved from the DNA. The table shows approximately 220,000 clones, with 80% to 85% occurring only once. The chain joins TRBV9 to TRBJ2-7, with a possible D match to TRBD2 (7 bases). The TCR sequence derives from a woman aged 60-75 years with acute or convalescent COVID-19. What was sequenced was peripheral blood. The CDR3, as DNA: TGTGCCAGCAGCGTGGGCGGGGGCAACGAGCAGTACTTC. As protein: CASSVGGGNEQYF.